Each of the 10 T cell receptor beta chains below was sequenced from the same sample in a study of radiotherapy plus CTLA-4 blockade in lung cancer. Here immunoSEQ multiplex PCR was the method, and the copy in TCRdb shows in-frame clones only, minus some. The sample gives roughly 78,000 clones, around 73% of which show up once; 7% to 8% is in the top ten. Sequenced material: peripheral blood, taken from a patient treated with radiotherapy plus ipilimumab. These receptor sequences come from a human donor with non-small cell lung cancer who had a complete response to radiotherapy plus ipilimumab.

The chain is built from TRBV19 and TRBJ2-5; 8 nucleotides match TRBD2. V lost 5 bases and J lost 7; bases outside the gene matches: 9. Germline V gives CDR1 LNHDA, CDR2 SQIVND (reference sequence). This CDR3 contains 14 residues. The CDR3 DNA sequence: TGTGCCAGTAGTGCCACTAGCGGAGCCCGGACCCAGTACTTC. Translating gives CASSATSGARTQYF.

This clone was seen once. This chain connects TRBV2 to TRBJ1-1; D is possibly TRBD1 (6 bases). Per the germline V gene, CDR1 is SNHLY and CDR2 is FYNNEI. This CDR3 is 14 amino acids long. Trimming took off 3 bases at V and 6 bases at J, with 14 bases between the two ends. DNA for the CDR3: TGTGCCAGCAGTGAGGACAGAAGAGACTCTGAAGCTTTCTTT. This translates into CASSEDRRDSEAFF.

This chain links TRBV11-3 with TRBJ2-1; D gene unclear. The CDR3 sequence is 14 residues long. Germline V gene sequence: CDR1 SGHNT, CDR2 YENEEA. V shed 5 bases and J shed 4 bases, with 12 bases lying between them. CDR3 sequence: CASSQAGEYNEQFF. CDR3 in DNA: TGTGCCAGCAGCCAAGCTGGGGAATACAATGAGCAGTTCTTC.

This sequence joins TRBV29-1 and TRBJ2-6; D might be TRBD1 (5 bases). Trimming pared 4 bases from V and 0 bases from J, leaving 10 bases between. The CDR3 covers 15 residues. Germline CDR1 reads SQVTM; CDR2 reads ANQGSEA. Written as DNA, the CDR3 is TGCAGCGTTGGAGTGGGGCTCTCTGGGGCCAACGTCCTGACTTTC. It is translated as CSVGVGLSGANVLTF.

V gene TRBV7-2 combines with J gene TRBJ2-6; D not resolved. CDR1 and CDR2 (germline): SGHTA, FQGNSA. The CDR3 totals 15 residues. V was clipped by 1 base and J by 3 bases, with 7 bases between them. DNA for the CDR3: TGTGCCAGCAGCTTAGATCGGGTTGGGGCCAACGTCCTGACTTTC. Translated, it gives CASSLDRVGANVLTF.

A word on this clone: As the CDR3 is not closed by the conserved phenylalanine or tryptophan, this likely results from a read error. V gene TRBV6-4 combines with J gene TRBJ2-4; 9 bases match TRBD1. V lost 3 bases, J lost 8 bases, and 5 bases stayed unmatched. Germline V gives CDR1 MRHNA, CDR2 SNTAGT. The length of the CDR3 is 14 residues. The CDR3 coding sequence is TGTGCCAGCAGTGAAACAGGGGGCTTTGACATTCAGTACCTC. Protein: CASSETGGFDIQYL.

This rearrangement joins TRBV27 to TRBJ1-5, with 9 bases matching TRBD1. The ends lost 4 bases at V and 7 bases at J; junction bases unmatched: 2. Germline CDR1 is MNHEY and CDR2 is SMNVEV (reference sequence). The CDR3 is 13 amino acids. CDR3 loop: CASSSDRGQPQHF. CDR3 nucleotides: TGTGCCAGCAGTTCGGACAGGGGACAGCCCCAGCATTTT.

The chain employs TRBV4-3 and TRBJ2-2, with 7 bases matching TRBD1. CDR1 is LGHNA and CDR2 is YSLEER in the germline V gene. V shed 0 bases and J 5 bases; nucleotides not matched to a gene: 12. The CDR3 has 18 residues. CDR3: CASSQESPRQGGTGELFF. Here the CDR3 DNA reads TGCGCCAGCAGCCAAGAGAGTCCGAGACAGGGTGGGACCGGGGAGCTGTTTTTT.

The V gene is TRBV11-3, the J gene TRBJ1-6; no firm D call. The germline gives CDR1 SGHNT, CDR2 YENEEA. V was clipped by 5 bases and J by 7 bases, with 9 bases between them. CDR3 length equals 13 residues. Written as DNA, the CDR3 is TGTGCCAGCAGCGGCTCACCCAATTCACCCCTCCACTTT. This gives the protein CASSGSPNSPLHF.

By share, this clone counts as medium-sized. The V and J genes are TRBV6-5 and TRBJ1-2; 8 bases align to TRBD1. The CDR3 has 14 amino acids. Unmatched junction bases numbered 8, after V lost 6 bases and J lost 5 bases. Germline lookup yields CDR1 MNHEY and CDR2 SVGAGI. The CDR3 loop reads CASSTGQGLYGYTF. As DNA, the CDR3 is TGTGCCAGCAGCACCGGACAGGGATTGTATGGCTACACCTTC.